This T cell receptor beta chain comes out of a study of blood T cell repertoires in COVID-19. About the research overall: Nucleic acid was either cDNA or gDNA, and it came from T cells, B-cell-depleted T cells, or PBMCs.

The CDR3 is made up of 15 amino acids. Germline V gene lookup returns CDR1 SNHLY and CDR2 FYNNEI. Trimming cost V 3 bases and J 0 bases; bases outside gene matches: 4. Here immunoSEQ multiplex PCR was the method, and the copy in TCRdb shows in-frame clones only, minus some. Among 50,000 to 80,000 clones listed, 80% to 90% were seen once. What was sequenced was peripheral blood. The clonotype originates from a woman aged 55-70 years with COVID-19, enrolled during active disease. The chain joins TRBV2 to TRBJ1-2, with 7 bases that match TRBD1. Written as DNA, the CDR3 is TGTGCCAGCAGTGACGGGACAGCCGCTAACTATGGCTACACCTTC. Protein: CASSDGTAANYGYTF.